The clone carrying this T cell receptor beta chain has ten or more counts. The CDR3 length is 16 residues. The J segment lost 4 bases and the V segment lost 0 bases, leaving 7 bases of the junction unmatched. The germline gives CDR1 LGHNA, CDR2 YNFKEQ. Genomic DNA acted as the template from which TCR beta VDJ combination and CDR3 sequence profiling were carried out. TCRdb reanalysed the reads using MiXCR and keeps one entry per CDR3 protein. The sample contains hundreds of thousands of distinct CDR3 sequences, 65% to 80% of which appear only once. This specimen comes from a study of CD8+CD57+ T cells in acquired aplastic anemia.

Sequenced sample: sorted CD4+, CD8+, or CD8+CD57+ T cells (not recorded which) from PBMCs. V gene TRBV4-2 combines with J gene TRBJ2-3; TRBD2 aligns across 7 bases. The TCR originated in a human donor in good health, serving as a control. The DNA for the CDR3 is TGTGCCAGCAGCCAAGATGGGGGGGGGAATCCAGATACGCAGTATTTT. This encodes CASSQDGGGNPDTQYF.